In this sample, the clone carrying this T cell receptor (beta chain) turned up once. These data are taken from a study of T cell responses to AZD1222 COVID-19 vaccine. Assay used: immunoSEQ multiplex PCR; TCRdb lists only in-frame clones, some missing. Here the sample spans about 180,000 clones, approximately 91% being singletons. The sequencing used peripheral blood, collected 28 days after the second AZD1222 dose. This TCR was sampled from an adult who received the AZD1222 COVID-19 vaccine.

This CDR3 reads CASSPGPNTEAFF. The CDR3 DNA reads as TGTGCCAGCAGCCCTGGACCGAACACTGAAGCTTTCTTT. V gene TRBV5-6 combines with J gene TRBJ1-1; no clear D gene. Germline V gene data show CDR1 as SGHDT and CDR2 as YYEEEE. The CDR3 consists of 13 residues. Trimming pared 4 bases from V and 1 base from J, leaving 8 bases between.